This T cell receptor beta chain was found in a study of control samples from healthy donors and cancer patients. Measured with immunoSEQ multiplex PCR; TCRdb has only the in-frame clones, and not every one. The sample carries approximately 100,000 clones, approximately 90% recorded once. The germline gives CDR1 SGHNT, CDR2 YYREEE (reference sequence). The CDR3 has 19 amino acids. J lost 1 base, V lost 0 bases, and 11 bases had no gene match. The sequencing input was blood. The J gene is TRBJ2-3, the V gene TRBV5-4; 10 bases fit TRBD2. This TCR came from a man in his thirties or forties in good health. CDR3 coding DNA: TGTGCCAGCAGCTTGGGAGGTGGGACTAGCGCCATGGGCACAGATACGCAGTATTTT. Translating it yields CASSLGGGTSAMGTDTQYF.